The 2 T cell receptor beta chains in this list originate from one sample, sequenced in a study of cytomegalovirus exposure and HLA in healthy donors. Primers for the PCR totalled 60 Vbeta and 13 Jbeta. Data came from immunoSEQ multiplex PCR; TCRdb stores just in-frame clones and leaves some out. The sample carries 90,000 to 100,000 clones, around three quarters recorded once. What was sequenced was PBMCs. The receptors come from a man in his sixties in good health and CMV-seropositive.

V and J are TRBV6-4 and TRBJ1-2; D remains unclear. The germline CDR1 and CDR2 sequences are MRHNA and SNTAGT. Trimming took off 3 bases at V and 8 bases at J, with 16 bases between the two ends. The CDR3 covers 14 residues. CDR3 loop: CASSEPGSTGGYTF. CDR3 nucleotide sequence: TGTGCCAGCAGTGAGCCCGGGTCCACGGGAGGCTACACCTTC.

V and J are TRBV5-6 and TRBJ2-1; TRBD2 is a possible D gene (7 bases). This CDR3 is 19 amino acids long. CDR1 and CDR2 (germline): SGHDT, YYEEEE. Trimming left V 0 bases short and J 5 bases short, with 24 bases between. This CDR3 is CASSLAPRPSGGRHNEQFF. In DNA, the CDR3 is TGTGCCAGCAGCTTGGCCCCCCGGCCCTCGGGGGGCAGGCACAATGAGCAGTTCTTC. Filled out from reference TRBV5-6 and TRBJ2-1, the complete variable domain reads DAGVTQSPTHLIKTRGQQVTLRCSPKSGHDTVSWYQQALGQGPQFIFQYYEEEERQRGNFPDRFSGHQFPNYSSELNVNALLLGDSALYLCASSLAPRPSGGRHNEQFFGPGTRLTVL.